This entry lists 20 T cell receptor beta chains sequenced from one sample in a study of blood T cell repertoires in COVID-19. TCRdb's copy holds only in-frame clones and misses some; the assay was immunoSEQ multiplex PCR. The repertoire includes 55,000 to 75,000 clones, roughly 80% of them detected once, and 15% to 20% sits in the top ten. The sequenced sample consisted of peripheral blood. The receptors come from a man aged 55 to 70 with COVID-19, enrolled during active disease.

The gene calls are TRBV5-1 and TRBJ2-1; 9 bases are a match to TRBD2. The germline V gene has CDR1 SGHRS and CDR2 YFSETQ. CDR3 length: 16 amino acids. With 5 bases clipped from V and 7 bases from J, the junction kept 13 bases outside the gene matches. The CDR3 DNA is TGCGCCAGCAGGGAAGATAGCGGGAGTGGTGGTAATGAGCAGTTCTTC. This encodes CASREDSGSGGNEQFF. Combining the CDR3 with reference TRBV5-1 and TRBJ2-1 gives the whole variable domain KAGVTQTPRYLIKTRGQQVTLSCSPISGHRSVSWYQQTPGQGLQFLFEYFSETQRNKGNFPGRFSGRQFSNSRSEMNVSTLELGDSALYLCASREDSGSGGNEQFFGPGTRLTVL.

The table lists this clone with a few counts. V gene TRBV4-1 combines with J gene TRBJ1-2; TRBD1 matches 8 bases. The CDR3 spans 18 residues. V shed 4 bases, J shed 7 bases, and the junction held 20 bases outside the gene matches. Germline assignment: CDR1 MGHRA and CDR2 YSYEKL. This CDR3 reads CASSPLPPRGRSFSGYTF. The CDR3 DNA follows: TGCGCCAGCAGCCCCCTTCCGCCCAGGGGGCGAAGCTTCTCTGGCTACACCTTC.

The J gene is TRBJ2-1, the V gene TRBV5-1; TRBD2 might be the D (7 bases). Looked up from germline, CDR1 is SGHRS and CDR2 is YFSETQ. This CDR3 contains 15 residues. V shed 3 bases and J shed 5 bases, with 15 bases lying between them. In nucleotides, the CDR3 is TGCGCCAGCAGCTGGGGGGGGACACCCAACAATGAGCAGTTCTTC. Residues: CASSWGGTPNNEQFF.

The chain uses TRBV12-3 or TRBV12-4 and TRBJ1-1; D not certain. Trimming took 4 bases from V and 4 from J, leaving 4 bases between them. This CDR3 spans 11 amino acids. Written as DNA, the CDR3 is TGTGCCAGCAGTTCTAGCACTGAAGCTTTCTTT. The encoded protein is CASSSSTEAFF.

The chain links TRBV6-5 to TRBJ1-6; perhaps TRBD1 as D (6 bases). The CDR3 is 13 residues long. Germline V gene lookup returns CDR1 MNHEY and CDR2 SVGAGI. Deletions cut 4 bases from V and 8 bases from J, with 9 bases between. The CDR3 DNA sequence: TGTGCCAGCAGTTGGACAGTTTATTCACCCCTCCACTTT. Translating it yields CASSWTVYSPLHF.

This clone was recorded a few times. V gene TRBV10-2 combines with J gene TRBJ1-1, with 7 bases lining up with TRBD1. The CDR3 totals 14 residues. The germline V gene has CDR1 WSHSY and CDR2 SAAADI. Trimming took 5 bases from V and 6 from J; bases not matched to a gene: 9. The CDR3 nucleotides are TGCGCCAGCAGTCTGGGACAGAGATCGGCTGAAGCTTTCTTT. It encodes CASSLGQRSAEAFF.

The chain uses TRBV7-9 and TRBJ2-5; 9 bases agree with TRBD2. Germline CDR1 is SEHNR and CDR2 is FQNEAQ (reference sequence). After removal of 3 bases from V and 4 bases from J, the junction contained 3 bases not matched to a gene. The CDR3 is 14 amino acids. DNA for the CDR3: TGTGCCAGCAGCTTGATTAGCGGGAGAGAGACCCAGTACTTC. Translating gives CASSLISGRETQYF.

Only one count was recorded for this clone. The chain uses TRBV18 and TRBJ2-1; 7 bases fit TRBD1. With 0 bases clipped from V and 10 bases from J, the junction kept 6 bases outside the gene matches. Per germline, CDR1 KGHSH and CDR2 LQKENI. The CDR3 is 14 residues long. The CDR3 reads CASSPPSKGAEQFF. CDR3 coding DNA: TGTGCCAGCTCACCACCCTCGAAGGGGGCAGAGCAGTTCTTC.

The chain uses TRBV19 and TRBJ2-2; possibly TRBD1 for D (5 bases). V was clipped by 3 bases and J by 4 bases, with 9 bases between them. The CDR3 is 14 amino acids. CDR1 is LNHDA and CDR2 is SQIVND in the germline V gene (reference sequence). For the CDR3, the DNA is TGTGCCAGTAGTATCCCCCAGGGCACCGGGGAGCTGTTTTTT. This translates into CASSIPQGTGELFF.

V usage is TRBV5-1 and J usage is TRBJ1-4, with D perhaps TRBD1 (5 bases). The germline V gene encodes CDR1 SGHRS and CDR2 YFSETQ. The ends were cut back, 2 bases at V and 0 bases at J, with 8 bases in the middle. There are 15 residues in the CDR3. Here the CDR3 reads CASSLDSTTNEKLFF. CDR3 sequence (DNA): TGCGCCAGCAGCTTAGACAGCACAACTAATGAAAAACTGTTTTTT.

This chain links TRBV5-5 with TRBJ2-3; TRBD1 matches at 9 bases. Unmatched junction bases numbered 4, after V lost 4 bases and J lost 1 base. CDR3 length: 15 residues. Per germline, CDR1 SGHKS and CDR2 YYEKEE (reference sequence). The CDR3 DNA reads TGTGCCAGCAGCCGCCGGGACAGGGGCACAGATACGCAGTATTTT. It translates to CASSRRDRGTDTQYF.

This chain uses TRBV29-1 with TRBJ2-5, with 7 bases fitting TRBD2. CDR1 and CDR2 (germline): SQVTM, ANQGSEA. This CDR3 region has 16 residues. Losses at the gene ends were 1 base for V and 2 bases for J; bases not matched to a gene: 10. The CDR3 region has the DNA TGCAGCGTTGAAGGGTCCAGCGGGATATTACAAGAGACCCAGTACTTC. This translates into CSVEGSSGILQETQYF. The full variable domain, rest sourced from reference TRBV29-1 and TRBJ2-5, is SAVISQKPSRDICQRGTSLTIQCQVDSQVTMMFWYRQQPGQSLTLIATANQGSEATYESGFVIDKFPISRPNLTFSTLTVSNMSPEDSSIYLCSVEGSSGILQETQYFGPGTRLLVL.

The chain's CDR3 is CASSQQSTDTQYF. In DNA, the CDR3 is TGTGCCAGTAGCCAACAGAGCACAGATACGCAGTATTTT. The gene calls are TRBV19 and TRBJ2-3; D is undetermined. The CDR3 loop spans 13 amino acids. Trimming took off 6 bases at V and 0 bases at J, with 7 bases between the two ends. Germline-derived CDR1 and CDR2 are LNHDA and SQIVND (reference sequence).

This clone was picked up a small number of times. V is TRBV10-1 and J is TRBJ2-7, with D perhaps TRBD1 (5 bases). CDR1 and CDR2 (germline): WNHNN, SYGVQD (reference sequence). V lost 3 bases to trimming and J lost 2 bases, with 11 bases between them. This CDR3 comprises 14 residues. CDR3 nucleotide sequence: TGCGCCAGCAGTGAAAGTACAGGTCCCTACGAGCAGTACTTC. Its translation is CASSESTGPYEQYF.

The genes are TRBV10-2 and TRBJ1-1; D unresolved. V lost 0 bases and J lost 1, with 6 bases in between. The CDR3 spans 14 residues. CDR1 and CDR2 from the germline V gene are WSHSY and SAAADI. The CDR3 here is CASSESSGNTEAFF. The CDR3 DNA reads as TGCGCCAGCAGTGAGTCGAGTGGGAACACTGAAGCTTTCTTT.

The chain is built from TRBV6-6 and TRBJ1-1; D call uncertain. This CDR3 region has 14 residues. Trimming left V 6 bases short and J 0 bases short, with 11 bases between. CDR1 and CDR2 (germline): MNHNY, SVGAGI (reference sequence). The CDR3 is CASSRSSMNTEAFF. The CDR3 nucleotides are TGTGCCAGCAGCAGGTCCTCTATGAACACTGAAGCTTTCTTT.

The chain has TRBV14 and TRBJ2-1, with no clear D. Between the trimmed V and J ends, which lost 1 base and 7 bases, there was a span of 8 bases. Germline V gene sequence: CDR1 SGHDN, CDR2 FVKESK. CDR3 length: 13 residues. The CDR3 DNA reads TGTGCCAGCAGCCAAGCGTTAGTTAATGAGCAGTTCTTC. Translation gives CASSQALVNEQFF.

J is TRBJ2-7 and V is TRBV6-5; 7 bases are a match to TRBD1. The germline CDR1 and CDR2 sequences are MNHEY and SVGAGI. V gave up 7 bases and J gave up 3 bases; unmatched junction bases: 12. The CDR3 extends over 15 amino acids. Written as DNA, the CDR3 is TGTGCCAGCAACGCACCGACAGGGATTGGCTACGAGCAGTACTTC. This sequence encodes CASNAPTGIGYEQYF.

The chain joins TRBV12-3 or TRBV12-4 to TRBJ2-3; tentative D call: TRBD2 (6 bases). Trimming left V 3 bases short and J 4 bases short, with 8 bases between. This CDR3 region has 13 residues. The CDR3 nucleotides read TGTGCCAGCAGTTTGGAGGGTGCAGATACGCAGTATTTT. Amino acid sequence: CASSLEGADTQYF.

This sequence joins TRBV6-5 and TRBJ2-1; TRBD1 matches at 12 bases. The CDR3 has 15 amino acids. Germline assignment: CDR1 MNHEY and CDR2 SVGAGI. V dropped 5 bases and J dropped 8; count of bases not matched to a gene: 7. CDR3 nucleotide sequence: TGTGCCAGCAGTCAAACTGGGACAGGGGGCTATGAGCAGTTCTTC. This codes for CASSQTGTGGYEQFF.